These 31 T cell receptor beta chains were sequenced from one sample in a study of blood T cell repertoires in COVID-19. This table comes from immunoSEQ multiplex PCR, and its TCRdb copy is limited to in-frame clones, with some not included. The table shows over 350,000 clones, with 85% to 90% occurring only once. The sequenced sample was peripheral blood. These receptors were collected from a woman between 25 and 40 years old with acute or convalescent COVID-19.

The chain recombines TRBV10-3 with TRBJ1-2; no clear D. Trimming left V 10 bases short and J 0 bases short, with 15 bases between. The CDR3 is made up of 14 amino acids. In germline, CDR1 is ENHRY, CDR2 SYGVKD. CDR3: CATPVPGSNYGYTF. DNA of the CDR3: TGTGCCACCCCAGTCCCGGGTTCTAACTATGGCTACACCTTC.

CDR3 protein: CASRVSWVGEETQYF. The CDR3 DNA reads as TGTGCCAGCCGGGTTAGCTGGGTAGGAGAAGAGACCCAGTACTTC. The rearrangement joins TRBV2 to TRBJ2-5, with unresolved D. The V gene's germline CDR1 is SNHLY and CDR2 FYNNEI. The CDR3 length is 15 residues. Deletions cut 8 bases from V and 3 bases from J, with 19 bases between. Full variable domain (remainder filled in from reference TRBV2 and TRBJ2-5): EPEVTQTPSHQVTQMGQEVILRCVPISNHLYFYWYRQILGQKVEFLVSFYNNEISEKSEIFDDQFSVERPDGSNFTLKIRSTKLEDSAMYFCASRVSWVGEETQYFGPGTRLLVL.

The rearrangement joins TRBV10-3 to TRBJ2-3; 7 nucleotides align to TRBD2. The CDR3 runs to 15 residues. J was trimmed by 2 bases and V by 0 bases; bases with no gene match: 2. Germline V gene sequence: CDR1 ENHRY, CDR2 SYGVKD. The DNA for the CDR3 is TGTGCCATCAGTGAGTCGGGGGGGTCCACAGATACGCAGTATTTT. Its translation: CAISESGGSTDTQYF.

A remark on this clone: At one of its ends the junction is not consistent with the germline gene, which may arise from a read error. The V call is TRBV6-1, the J call TRBJ2-3, with 10 bases matching TRBD2. CDR1 and CDR2 (germline): MNHNS, SASEGT. This CDR3 contains 16 residues. This CDR3 is CAGSEFLAGVTDTQYF. As DNA, the CDR3 is TGTGCCGGCAGTGAGTTTCTAGCGGGGGTCACAGATACGCAGTATTTT.

The rearrangement links TRBV6-1 to TRBJ2-1; D might be TRBD1 (5 bases). Per germline, CDR1 MNHNS and CDR2 SASEGT. The germline V and J ends were trimmed by 1 base and 8 bases, with 15 bases remaining between them. This CDR3 has 15 residues. This CDR3 is CASSEGPGLTDEQFF. In DNA form, the CDR3 reads TGTGCCAGCAGTGAAGGACCAGGGCTCACCGATGAGCAGTTCTTC.

V usage is TRBV11-2 and J usage is TRBJ2-1, with 9 bases fitting TRBD1. The CDR3 loop spans 15 amino acids. V lost 5 bases to trimming and J lost 3 bases; unmatched junction nucleotides: 5. Per germline, CDR1 SGHAT and CDR2 FQNNGV. CDR3 nucleotide sequence: TGTGCCAGCAGCCCCGGGACAGGGTTCTACAATGAGCAGTTCTTC. Its protein is CASSPGTGFYNEQFF.

The rearrangement links TRBV9 to TRBJ2-2, with TRBD2 identical over 9 bases. The ends lost 0 bases at V and 0 bases at J; junction bases unmatched: 6. The CDR3 has 18 residues. Germline CDR1 reads SGDLS; CDR2 reads YYNGEE. The CDR3 sequence: CASSVEVAGASNTGELFF. CDR3 coding DNA: TGTGCCAGCAGCGTAGAGGTAGCGGGGGCCTCGAACACCGGGGAGCTGTTTTTT.

In this sample, this clone turned up a few times. This chain links TRBV5-8 with TRBJ1-1; D is possibly TRBD1 (6 bases). Trimming pared 0 bases from V and 4 bases from J, leaving 13 bases between. The CDR3 spans 15 residues. Germline V lookup: CDR1 SGHTS, CDR2 YDEGEE. The CDR3 DNA reads as TGTGCCAGCAGCTTGGCCTTGTCAGGGGCCACTGAAGCTTTCTTT. This codes for CASSLALSGATEAFF. The full variable domain, rest sourced from reference TRBV5-8 and TRBJ1-1, is EAGVTQSPTHLIKTRGQQATLRCSPISGHTSVYWYQQALGLGLQFLLWYDEGEERNRGNFPPRFSGRQFPNYSSELNVNALELEDSALYLCASSLALSGATEAFFGQGTRLTVV.

This clone appeared a few times. The rearrangement links TRBV3-1 (or the pseudogene TRBV3-2) to TRBJ2-7, with 7 bases aligning to TRBD2. Germline values: CDR1 LGHDT, CDR2 YNNKEL (reference sequence). Trimming cost V 10 bases and J 0 bases; bases outside gene matches: 3. This CDR3 is 12 amino acids long. CDR3 DNA sequence: TGTGCCACGGGAGGTCACTCCTACGAGCAGTACTTC. Its translation is CATGGHSYEQYF.

The rearrangement uses TRBV19 and TRBJ1-2; 8 nucleotides align to TRBD1. V shed 7 bases and J 6 bases; nucleotides not matched to a gene: 13. Looked up from germline, CDR1 is LNHDA and CDR2 is SQIVND (reference sequence). The CDR3 is 15 amino acids. CDR3 sequence (DNA): TGTGCCAGTATTTTACTAGGACAGGGTCCTCATGGCTACACCTTC. It encodes CASILLGQGPHGYTF. The full variable domain, rest sourced from reference TRBV19 and TRBJ1-2, is DGGITQSPKYLFRKEGQNVTLSCEQNLNHDAMYWYRQDPGQGLRLIYYSQIVNDFQKGDIAEGYSVSREKKESFPLTVTSAQKNPTAFYLCASILLGQGPHGYTFGSGTRLTVV.

This clone was detected a few times. V is TRBV6-6 and J is TRBJ1-1; 8 nucleotides line up with TRBD1. From germline, CDR1 is MNHNY and CDR2 SVGAGI (reference sequence). The CDR3 is 16 residues long. V lost 5 bases to trimming and J lost 0 bases; unmatched junction nucleotides: 8. The CDR3 region is CASSTMTGALNTEAFF. CDR3 sequence (DNA): TGTGCCAGCAGTACAATGACAGGGGCCTTGAACACTGAAGCTTTCTTT.

The chain is built from TRBV24-1 and TRBJ2-5, with D possibly being TRBD1 (6 bases). The ends were cut back, 1 base at V and 4 bases at J, with 18 bases in the middle. The CDR3 is 17 residues long. Germline assignment: CDR1 KGHDR and CDR2 SFDVKD. The CDR3 coding sequence is TGTGCCACCAGTGATTTTAAAGAACAGGGCCTTCGAGAGACCCAGTACTTC. Translation gives CATSDFKEQGLRETQYF.

The table lists this clone with a few counts. The chain employs TRBV12-5 and TRBJ2-4, with 8 bases aligning to TRBD1. Germline CDR1 reads LGHNT; CDR2 reads FRNRAP. Germline trimming cut 7 bases from V and 0 bases from J; bases unmatched to any gene: 5. The length of the CDR3 is 15 residues. CDR3: CASERTGKAKNIQYF. In DNA form, the CDR3 reads TGTGCTAGTGAGCGGACAGGGAAAGCCAAAAACATTCAGTACTTC. The full variable domain, in which reference TRBV12-5 and TRBJ2-4 provide the parts outside the CDR3, is DARVTQTPRHKVTEMGQEVTMRCQPILGHNTVFWYRQTMMQGLELLAYFRNRAPLDDSGMPKDRFSAEMPDATLATLKIQPSEPRDSAVYFCASERTGKAKNIQYFGAGTRLSVL.

The CDR3 DNA reads TGTGCCAGCAGTTATCAGCGGGACAATCAGCCCCAGCATTTT. It is translated as CASSYQRDNQPQHF. The chain joins TRBV6-5 to TRBJ1-5; D remains ambiguous. Germline lookup yields CDR1 MNHEY and CDR2 SVGAGI. The length of the CDR3 is 14 residues. With 3 bases removed from V and 3 bases from J, the gap between germline ends came to 9 bases.

This clone was seen once. V gene TRBV13 combines with J gene TRBJ2-1, with 16 bases matching TRBD2. Germline CDR1 and CDR2: PRHDT and FYEKMQ (reference sequence). V trimming: 4 bases; J trimming: 4 bases; junction bases outside the gene matches: 10. The CDR3 is 19 amino acids. The DNA for the CDR3 is TGTGCCAGCAGCTCCCTGGGACTAGCGGGGGGGAATGAGTACAATGAGCAGTTCTTC. It encodes CASSSLGLAGGNEYNEQFF.

The chain uses TRBV5-1 and TRBJ2-3, with TRBD1 matching over 8 bases. The V gene end was trimmed by 4 bases and the J gene end by 5 bases; junction bases not matched to a gene: 9. CDR3 length equals 15 residues. The germline CDR1 and CDR2 sequences are SGHRS and YFSETQ. CDR3 coding DNA: TGCGCCAGCAGCCAGGGGACAGGTCATATAGATACGCAGTATTTT. Translation gives CASSQGTGHIDTQYF.

The chain combines TRBV19 with TRBJ1-2, with D hard to call. The CDR3 is 15 amino acids. V lost 3 bases to trimming and J lost 4 bases, with 15 bases between them. The germline V gene encodes CDR1 LNHDA and CDR2 SQIVND (reference sequence). CDR3 residues: CASSMETEPGYGYTF. The DNA for the CDR3 is TGTGCCAGTAGTATGGAGACTGAGCCGGGCTATGGCTACACCTTC. Drawing the rest from reference TRBV19 and TRBJ1-2, the complete variable domain is DGGITQSPKYLFRKEGQNVTLSCEQNLNHDAMYWYRQDPGQGLRLIYYSQIVNDFQKGDIAEGYSVSREKKESFPLTVTSAQKNPTAFYLCASSMETEPGYGYTFGSGTRLTVV.

In this sample, this clone turned up once. The chain uses TRBV15 and TRBJ2-2; the match to TRBD1 covers 10 bases. The CDR3 contains 16 residues. The germline gives CDR1 LNHNV, CDR2 YYDKDF (reference sequence). Trimming at V came to 4 bases and at J to 1 base, leaving 3 bases not matched to a gene. The CDR3 region is CATSTDRGLNTGELFF. CDR3 DNA: TGTGCCACCAGCACCGACAGGGGGCTGAACACCGGGGAGCTGTTTTTT.

The chain employs TRBV30 and TRBJ2-7; D might be TRBD2 (5 bases). The germline gives CDR1 GTSNPN, CDR2 SVGIG (reference sequence). This CDR3 is 19 amino acids long. V was clipped by 0 bases and J by 2 bases, with 26 bases between them. In DNA form, the CDR3 reads TGTGCCTGGAGTGTACTAGTCGGGCGACATACCGGGTCCACCTACGAGCAGTACTTC. It is translated as CAWSVLVGRHTGSTYEQYF. Supplemented by reference TRBV30 and TRBJ2-7, the full variable domain reads SQTIHQWPATLVQPVGSPLSLECTVEGTSNPNLYWYRQAAGRGLQLLFYSVGIGQISSEVPQNLSASRPQDRQFILSSKKLLLSDSGFYLCAWSVLVGRHTGSTYEQYFGPGTRLTVT.

The gene calls are TRBV6-4 and TRBJ2-2; D remains ambiguous. Trimming left V 3 bases short and J 0 bases short, with 8 bases between. The V gene's germline CDR1 is MRHNA and CDR2 SNTAGT. This CDR3 is built from 15 residues. The CDR3 DNA reads as TGTGCCAGCAGTGAAGGCGCGGCGAACACCGGGGAGCTGTTTTTT. Translated: CASSEGAANTGELFF.

This chain joins TRBV30 and TRBJ1-1; the D is unclear. Germline loops: CDR1 GTSNPN, CDR2 SVGIG (reference sequence). The germline V and J ends were trimmed by 3 bases and 3 bases, with 11 bases remaining between them. CDR3 length equals 13 residues. The CDR3: CAWRRPGDTEAFF. The DNA of the CDR3 is TGTGCCTGGAGGCGTCCGGGAGACACTGAAGCTTTCTTT.

The chain links TRBV6-5 to TRBJ1-5; 10 bases agree with TRBD1. The CDR3 is 15 amino acids. J gave up 6 bases and V 5 bases, and 7 bases lay outside the gene matches. CDR1 and CDR2 from the germline V gene are MNHEY and SVGAGI. The CDR3 bases are TGTGCCAGCAGTAGGGACAGGGGATCGGGTCAGCCCCAGCATTTT. Amino acids: CASSRDRGSGQPQHF.

The chain joins TRBV28 to TRBJ2-3, with 9 bases fitting TRBD2. Germline V lookup: CDR1 MDHEN, CDR2 SYDVKM. V shed 6 bases and J 5 bases; nucleotides not matched to a gene: 15. This CDR3 has 17 amino acids. The CDR3 reads CASRFNEWRGGIDTQYF. DNA for the CDR3: TGTGCCAGCAGGTTCAATGAATGGCGGGGGGGCATAGATACGCAGTATTTT.

The V call is TRBV30, the J call TRBJ1-1; a weak D match, TRBD1 (5 bases). Trimming took 5 bases from V and 7 from J, leaving 11 bases between them. Germline CDR1 reads GTSNPN; CDR2 reads SVGIG (reference sequence). The CDR3 sequence is 11 residues long. CDR3: CAWDQGIEAFF. The CDR3 DNA is TGTGCCTGGGACCAGGGAATTGAAGCTTTCTTT.

This clone was picked up one time. The CDR3 region has the DNA TGCGCCAGCAGCTTGATTCCGACAGGGGGCAGGTTTGGTTACGAGCAGTACTTC. As protein: CASSLIPTGGRFGYEQYF. This sequence joins TRBV5-1 and TRBJ2-7, with TRBD1 identical over 10 bases. The CDR3 consists of 18 residues. The junction had 14 bases not matched to a gene; V was cut back by 1 base and J by 4 bases. Germline CDR1 SGHRS, CDR2 YFSETQ.

The chain couples TRBV29-1 to TRBJ2-1; TRBD2 aligns across 8 bases. CDR3 length: 17 amino acids. Germline trimming cut 5 bases from V and 0 bases from J; bases unmatched to any gene: 12. The germline gives CDR1 SQVTM, CDR2 ANQGSEA. The CDR3 bases are TGCAGCGTTCTCGAAGCGGGGGACACGAGCTCCTACAATGAGCAGTTCTTC. This codes for CSVLEAGDTSSYNEQFF.

The CDR3 is CASRQGTSVQETQYF. Here the CDR3 DNA reads TGTGCCAGCAGACAGGGGACTAGCGTACAAGAGACCCAGTACTTC. V usage is TRBV7-9 and J usage is TRBJ2-5; 10 nucleotides line up with TRBD2. Germline CDR1 and CDR2: SEHNR and FQNEAQ (reference sequence). V lost 6 bases, J lost 2 bases, and 6 bases stayed unmatched. The CDR3 runs to 15 residues.

The chain employs TRBV2 and TRBJ2-6, with D maybe TRBD1 (5 bases). This CDR3 is 14 amino acids long. Looked up from germline, CDR1 is SNHLY and CDR2 is FYNNEI. The V end lost 6 bases, the J end lost 2 bases, and 8 bases lay between the germline ends. CDR3 amino acids: CASRLGAGANVLTF. The CDR3 DNA follows: TGTGCCAGCAGATTAGGGGCTGGGGCCAACGTCCTGACTTTC.

The chain recombines TRBV6-5 with TRBJ1-2; tentatively, D is TRBD1 (6 bases). This CDR3 is built from 16 residues. Deletions cut 0 bases from V and 2 bases from J, with 13 bases between. Germline assignment: CDR1 MNHEY and CDR2 SVGAGI. The CDR3 reads CASSYSVYRANYGYTF. The CDR3 nucleotides read TGTGCCAGCAGTTACTCGGTTTACAGGGCGAACTATGGCTACACCTTC.

This clone was picked up a small number of times. The V and J genes are TRBV30 and TRBJ1-2, with 9 bases fitting TRBD1. This CDR3 region has 14 residues. V trimming: 5 bases; J trimming: 4 bases; junction bases outside the gene matches: 8. Germline-derived CDR1 and CDR2 are GTSNPN and SVGIG (reference sequence). As DNA, the CDR3 is TGTGCCTGGTTAACCCCGGACAGGGGCTATGGCTACACCTTC. Residues: CAWLTPDRGYGYTF.

V usage is TRBV7-6 and J usage is TRBJ1-2; D is unresolved. Trimming removed 1 base from V and 4 bases from J, with 16 bases in between. The CDR3 loop spans 16 amino acids. From germline, CDR1 is SGHVS and CDR2 FNYEAQ. The CDR3 here is CASSLERGGRVYGYTF. As DNA, the CDR3 is TGTGCCAGCAGCTTAGAGAGAGGCGGGCGTGTCTATGGCTACACCTTC.